The 20 T cell receptor beta chains given below trace back to one sample, sequenced in a study of CD8 T cells in ankylosing spondylitis. In TCRdb, the 5' RACE reads were re-called with MiXCR into one record per CDR3 protein. The repertoire holds tens of thousands of distinct CDR3 sequences, with approximately 9.9% as singletons. Sequenced: blood, either unsorted or a sorted T cell fraction (not recorded which). The receptors come from a male donor with ankylosing spondylitis or in good health (not recorded which).

This clonotype occurred many times. V gene TRBV5-1 combines with J gene TRBJ2-5, with 7 bases fitting TRBD2. Trimming cost V 4 bases and J 2 bases; bases outside gene matches: 8. The CDR3 is made up of 15 amino acids. Germline CDR1 and CDR2: SGHRS and YFSETQ. The CDR3 DNA reads TGCGCCAGCAGCCCGATGGGTAGCGGGCAAGAGACCCAGTACTTC. It codes for CASSPMGSGQETQYF.

This clonotype occurred a few times. The genes are TRBV28 and TRBJ2-1; TRBD1 might be the D (5 bases). This CDR3 contains 15 residues. The germline V gene has CDR1 MDHEN and CDR2 SYDVKM. V was clipped by 6 bases and J by 0 bases, with 12 bases between them. The CDR3 here is CASRRQSSSYNEQFF. In nucleotides, the CDR3 is TGTGCCAGCAGACGACAGTCTAGCTCCTACAATGAGCAGTTCTTC. Supplemented by reference TRBV28 and TRBJ2-1, the full variable domain reads DVKVTQSSRYLVKRTGEKVFLECVQDMDHENMFWYRQDPGLGLRLIYFSYDVKMKEKGDIPEGYSVSREKKERFSLILESASTNQTSMYLCASRRQSSSYNEQFFGPGTRLTVL.

This clonotype was picked up many times. The chain is built from TRBV20-1 and TRBJ2-5; 8 bases are a match to TRBD2. After removal of 5 bases from V and 3 bases from J, the junction contained 5 bases not matched to a gene. The CDR3 spans 13 residues. CDR1 is DFQATT, CDR2 SNEGSKA, per germline (reference sequence). The CDR3 is CSAGSGDKETQYF. The CDR3 coding sequence is TGCAGTGCTGGTAGCGGGGACAAAGAGACCCAGTACTTC.

The genes are TRBV6-5 and TRBJ2-7, with TRBD1 as a possible D gene (5 bases). The CDR3 is 16 residues long. The V end was cut by 4 bases, the J end by 1 base, with 17 bases between. CDR1 and CDR2 (germline): MNHEY, SVGAGI. The CDR3 sequence: CASSSPRQGASYEQYF. Here the CDR3 DNA reads TGTGCCAGCAGTTCCCCCCGGCAGGGCGCGTCCTACGAGCAGTACTTC.

This clonotype was recorded many times. The chain joins TRBV5-1 to TRBJ2-7, with D possibly being TRBD1 or TRBD2 (5 bases each). V lost 1 base and J lost 2, with 10 bases in between. The CDR3 is 14 residues long. Per germline, CDR1 SGHRS and CDR2 YFSETQ. CDR3 DNA sequence: TGCGCCAGCAGCTTGCTGCAGGGACCCTACGAGCAGTACTTC. As protein: CASSLLQGPYEQYF.

This clonotype was counted ten times or more. This rearrangement joins TRBV12-3 or TRBV12-4 to TRBJ2-2; D is tentatively TRBD1 or TRBD2 (5 bases each). The CDR3 contains 10 residues. Trimming shortened V by 8 bases and J by 8 bases, and 6 bases separated the two germline ends. CDR3 sequence (DNA): TGTGCCAGCGGGACGGGGGAGCTGTTTTTT. Its translation: CASGTGELFF.

The gene calls are TRBV3-1 and TRBJ2-1; D gene uncertain. The CDR3 loop spans 13 amino acids. V shed 1 base and J shed 3 bases, with 4 bases lying between them. From germline, CDR1 is LGHDT and CDR2 YNNKEL (reference sequence). CDR3 loop: CASSQGVYNEQFF. Here the CDR3 DNA reads TGTGCCAGCAGCCAAGGGGTCTACAATGAGCAGTTCTTC.

This clonotype was found many times. The chain joins TRBV6-5 to TRBJ1-1, with D unresolved. Per the germline V gene, CDR1 is MNHEY and CDR2 is SVGAGI. CDR3 size: 14 residues. The germline V and J ends were trimmed by 2 bases and 3 bases, with 10 bases remaining between them. DNA of the CDR3: TGTGCCAGCAGTTACCTAGCAGGAGACACTGAAGCTTTCTTT. This gives the protein CASSYLAGDTEAFF.

The chain employs TRBV15 and TRBJ1-1; D gene uncertain. CDR3 size: 13 residues. From germline, CDR1 is LNHNV and CDR2 YYDKDF (reference sequence). V was trimmed by 2 bases and J by 8 bases, leaving 12 bases between them. The CDR3 DNA is TGTGCCACCAGCAGACCCACTCAGGAAGAAGCTTTCTTT. The encoded protein is CATSRPTQEEAFF.

This clonotype was found a few times. The chain has TRBV5-1 and TRBJ2-1; 9 positions match TRBD2. J gave up 2 bases and V 4 bases, and 7 bases lay outside the gene matches. Germline CDR1 and CDR2: SGHRS and YFSETQ. This CDR3 is built from 16 residues. The CDR3 sequence is CASSGPGLATYNEQFF. The CDR3 coding sequence is TGCGCCAGCAGCGGCCCGGGACTAGCCACCTACAATGAGCAGTTCTTC.

This clonotype was seen many times. The J gene is TRBJ1-1, the V gene TRBV6-1; possibly TRBD1 for D (6 bases). With 5 bases removed from V and 7 bases from J, the gap between germline ends came to 11 bases. Per the germline V gene, CDR1 is MNHNS and CDR2 is SASEGT. The CDR3 is 12 residues long. In nucleotides, the CDR3 is TGTGCCAGCAGTTCCAGGGGCATTGAAGCTTTCTTT. This codes for CASSSRGIEAFF.

This clonotype was detected only a few times. The rearrangement joins TRBV11-2 to TRBJ2-2; weak D call: TRBD1 (5 bases). V was pared by 7 bases and J by 6 bases, with 21 bases between. Germline CDR1 is SGHAT and CDR2 is FQNNGV. The CDR3 covers 16 residues. DNA for the CDR3: TGTGCCAGCACCGACCAGGGTTTTATTTCCGCCGGGGAGCTGTTTTTT. This encodes CASTDQGFISAGELFF. The variable domain in full, with the rest retrieved from reference TRBV11-2 and TRBJ2-2, is EAGVAQSPRYKIIEKRQSVAFWCNPISGHATLYWYQQILGQGPKLLIQFQNNGVVDDSQLPKDRFSAERLKGVDSTLKIQPAKLEDSAVYLCASTDQGFISAGELFFGEGSRLTVL.

The table lists this clonotype with many counts. This chain uses TRBV20-1 with TRBJ2-1, with 7 bases that match TRBD2. Per germline, CDR1 DFQATT and CDR2 SNEGSKA (reference sequence). This CDR3 has 12 amino acids. J was trimmed by 15 bases and V by 0 bases; bases with no gene match: 8. The CDR3 spells CSAREYPSGLFF. The DNA for the CDR3 is TGCAGTGCTAGAGAGTATCCTAGCGGTTTGTTCTTC.

This clonotype has at least ten counts. The chain recombines TRBV20-1 with TRBJ2-4, with D hard to call. The ends were cut back, 1 base at V and 0 bases at J, with 7 bases in the middle. Per the germline V gene, CDR1 is DFQATT and CDR2 is SNEGSKA (reference sequence). The CDR3 spans 14 residues. CDR3 DNA: TGCAGTGCTAGAGGTGACTTAGCCAAAAACATTCAGTACTTC. Protein: CSARGDLAKNIQYF.

In this sample, this clonotype turned up many times. The rearrangement links TRBV6-1 to TRBJ1-1; D is ambiguous. The CDR3 length is 16 residues. The germline gives CDR1 MNHNS, CDR2 SASEGT. V was cut by 11 bases and J by 3 bases, with 25 bases left in between. CDR3 amino acids: CASRSGGLRVYTEAFF. CDR3 sequence (DNA): TGTGCCTCCAGGTCGGGTGGTCTCCGGGTTTACACTGAAGCTTTCTTT.

Ten or more counts support this clonotype. The CDR3 DNA reads TGTGCCAGCAGCCAAGCAGGGGCCGGGTACAATGAGCAGTTCTTC. Its translation: CASSQAGAGYNEQFF. This chain links TRBV3-1 with TRBJ2-1, with TRBD1 as a possible D gene (6 bases). The CDR3 totals 15 residues. Trimming removed 1 base at V and 4 bases at J, with 11 bases between. Germline lookup yields CDR1 LGHDT and CDR2 YNNKEL (reference sequence).

The rearrangement links TRBV6-2 or TRBV6-3 to TRBJ2-1; D may be TRBD1 (5 bases). V was trimmed by 4 bases and J by 5 bases, leaving 9 bases between them. This CDR3 has 13 amino acids. Germline V CDR1 and CDR2: MNHEY, SVGEGT. The CDR3 coding sequence is TGTGCCAGCAGTTTGACAGAAAACAATGAGCAGTTCTTC. It is translated as CASSLTENNEQFF.

This clonotype was detected ten times or more. This chain uses TRBV5-1 with TRBJ2-2, with D unresolved. This CDR3 is 12 amino acids long. V was cut by 5 bases and J by 0 bases, with 2 bases left in between. Germline CDR1 SGHRS, CDR2 YFSETQ. CDR3: CASRTNTGELFF. The CDR3 DNA follows: TGCGCCAGCAGAACGAACACCGGGGAGCTGTTTTTT.

This clonotype has ten or more counts. The chain is built from TRBV5-1 and TRBJ1-4, with D perhaps TRBD1 (6 bases). V gave up 8 bases and J gave up 8 bases, with 16 bases separating them. The CDR3 length is 13 residues. Germline lookup yields CDR1 SGHRS and CDR2 YFSETQ. The CDR3 region has the DNA TGCGCCAGTCGCCGGGACACGGAAGAAAAACTGTTTTTT. Translating it yields CASRRDTEEKLFF.

The sample holds many counts of this clonotype. The chain combines TRBV27 with TRBJ2-5; D gene unclear. Between the trimmed V and J ends, which lost 2 bases and 5 bases, there was a span of 15 bases. The CDR3 has 15 residues. Germline lookup yields CDR1 MNHEY and CDR2 SMNVEV (reference sequence). The DNA for the CDR3 is TGTGCCAGCAGTTTACAGGCGAGAGGTTGGGAGACCCAGTACTTC. It specifies CASSLQARGWETQYF.